The sequence of this T cell receptor (beta chain) was determined in a study of T cells expressing NK-cell markers. Study context: Obtained from sorted CD3+CD56+NKG2C+, CD3+CD56+NKG2C- and CD3+CD56-NKG2C+ T cells were the TCR beta repertoires.

Note on this clonotype: Its antigen is unidentified.

The cDNA for TCR beta came from 5'RACE template switching with UMIs. After re-calling the 5' RACE reads, TCRdb lists one entry per CDR3 protein, DNA absent. The table lists more than 400,000 distinct CDR3 sequences. Findings of the study overall: A few donors' CD3+CD56-NKG2C+ cells were dominated by the same clonotypes. Over 5 donors carried dominant NKG2C+ clonotypes that made up roughly 1.0-8% of their CD8+ T cells.

Looked up from germline, CDR1 is LGHNA and CDR2 is YNFKEQ. The CDR3 is 17 residues long. The genes are TRBV4-2 and TRBJ1-6. The sample comprised blood T cells: a sorted CD56 or NKG2C T cell subset, CD4+ or CD8+ T cells, or bulk PBMC T cells (not recorded which). This receptor was obtained from a woman between 18 and 70 years old in good health. This CDR3 is CASSQDDGLSYNSPLHF.